This is a list of T cell receptor beta chains from one sample in a study of T-cell reconstitution after alpha-beta-depleted transplantation in children. MiXCR, run by TCRdb on the PCR reads, gives a single entry per CDR3 protein. The sample holds around 700,000 distinct CDR3 sequences, about an eighth seen once. This specimen consisted of PBMCs, obtained before TCRalphabeta/CD19-depleted stem cell transplant. These receptors originate from a girl aged 2 to 10 with congenital amegakaryocytic thrombocytopenia, due to receive a stem cell transplant. The CDR3 runs from the conserved cysteine through the conserved F or W. The D gene is left open where the match is weak. Clone size, where shown, is once, few, many, or a class for clones that have expanded.

v_gene: TRBV20-1; abundance: many; j_gene: TRBJ2-1; d_gene: NA; CDR3nt: TGCAGTGCTAGAGCCATGGATGAGCAGTTCTTC; CDR3aa: CSARAMDEQFF
v_gene: TRBV20-1; abundance: many; j_gene: TRBJ1-5; d_gene: NA; CDR3nt: TGCAGTGCTAGAATCCCAGGGGACCAGCCCCAGCATTTT; CDR3aa: CSARIPGDQPQHF
v_gene: TRBV29-1; abundance: many; j_gene: TRBJ1-2; d_gene: NA; CDR3nt: TGCAGCGTTGGGGTAGGGGTAGACTATGGCTACACCTTC; CDR3aa: CSVGVGVDYGYTF
v_gene: TRBV7-9; abundance: many; j_gene: TRBJ2-1; d_gene: NA; CDR3nt: TGTGCCAGCACGTCAACTGGACAGAACTTCTACAATGAGCAGTTCTTC; CDR3aa: CASTSTGQNFYNEQFF
v_gene: TRBV5-1; abundance: NA; j_gene: TRBJ2-1; d_gene: NA; CDR3nt: TGCGCCAGCAGCTGGGGGGGCGGGTATTTTTACAATGAGCAGTTCTTC; CDR3aa: CASSWGGGYFYNEQFF
v_gene: TRBV20-1; abundance: many; j_gene: TRBJ1-5; d_gene: TRBD1; CDR3nt: TGCAGTGCTAGAGATCCGGGACAGGGGATTCAGCCCCAGCATTTT; CDR3aa: CSARDPGQGIQPQHF
v_gene: TRBV3-1; abundance: few; j_gene: TRBJ2-7; d_gene: NA; CDR3nt: TGTGCCAGCAGTTCGCTGGCTAGTCGGTACGAGCAGTACTTC; CDR3aa: CASSSLASRYEQYF
v_gene: TRBV9; abundance: many; j_gene: TRBJ2-5; d_gene: TRBD2; CDR3nt: TGTGCCAGCAGCCCACGTCCCGGGACTAGCGGGACCTACCAAGAGACCCAGTACTTC; CDR3aa: CASSPRPGTSGTYQETQYF
v_gene: TRBV20-1; abundance: NA; j_gene: TRBJ1-5; d_gene: NA; CDR3nt: TGCAGTGCTAAAGGAGGGGTTACCCTCAATCAGCCCCAGCATTTT; CDR3aa: CSAKGGVTLNQPQHF
v_gene: TRBV28; abundance: NA; j_gene: TRBJ2-5; d_gene: NA; CDR3nt: TGTGCCAGCAGTTTACAAGTGGGGGATAAAGGGACCCAGTACTTC; CDR3aa: CASSLQVGDKGTQYF